Given below is one T cell receptor beta chain in context. The data were obtained in a study of blood T cell repertoires in COVID-19. Study overall: PBMCs, B-cell-depleted T cells, or T cells were the source of the cDNA or gDNA that made up the material.

Assay used: immunoSEQ multiplex PCR; TCRdb lists only in-frame clones, some missing. The data contain fewer than 250,000 clones, around 83% of them singletons. This receptor was obtained from a middle-aged woman in a cohort exposed to, infected with or recovered from COVID-19 (not recorded which). Sequenced: PBMCs or T cells enriched from blood (not recorded which).

For the CDR3, the DNA is TGTGCCAGCACCCAGGACAGGGTCTCGGACGAGCAGTACTTC. This gives the protein CASTQDRVSDEQYF. The chain carries TRBV28 and TRBJ2-7; 8 bases are shared with TRBD1. Germline V lookup: CDR1 MDHEN, CDR2 SYDVKM. V gave up 7 bases and J gave up 5 bases; unmatched junction bases: 10. The CDR3 totals 14 residues.